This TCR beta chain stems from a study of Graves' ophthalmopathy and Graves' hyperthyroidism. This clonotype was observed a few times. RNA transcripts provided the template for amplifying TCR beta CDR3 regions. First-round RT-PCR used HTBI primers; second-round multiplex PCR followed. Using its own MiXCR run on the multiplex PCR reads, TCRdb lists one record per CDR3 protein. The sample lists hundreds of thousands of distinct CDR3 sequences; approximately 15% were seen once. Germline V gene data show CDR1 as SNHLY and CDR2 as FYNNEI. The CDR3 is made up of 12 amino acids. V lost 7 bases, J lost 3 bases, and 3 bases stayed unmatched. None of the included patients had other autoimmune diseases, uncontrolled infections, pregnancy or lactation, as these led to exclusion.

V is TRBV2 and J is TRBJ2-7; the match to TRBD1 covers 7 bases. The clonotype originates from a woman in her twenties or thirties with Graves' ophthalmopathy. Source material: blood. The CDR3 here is CASKGAGYEQYF. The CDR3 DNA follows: TGTGCCAGCAAGGGGGCGGGCTACGAGCAGTACTTC.